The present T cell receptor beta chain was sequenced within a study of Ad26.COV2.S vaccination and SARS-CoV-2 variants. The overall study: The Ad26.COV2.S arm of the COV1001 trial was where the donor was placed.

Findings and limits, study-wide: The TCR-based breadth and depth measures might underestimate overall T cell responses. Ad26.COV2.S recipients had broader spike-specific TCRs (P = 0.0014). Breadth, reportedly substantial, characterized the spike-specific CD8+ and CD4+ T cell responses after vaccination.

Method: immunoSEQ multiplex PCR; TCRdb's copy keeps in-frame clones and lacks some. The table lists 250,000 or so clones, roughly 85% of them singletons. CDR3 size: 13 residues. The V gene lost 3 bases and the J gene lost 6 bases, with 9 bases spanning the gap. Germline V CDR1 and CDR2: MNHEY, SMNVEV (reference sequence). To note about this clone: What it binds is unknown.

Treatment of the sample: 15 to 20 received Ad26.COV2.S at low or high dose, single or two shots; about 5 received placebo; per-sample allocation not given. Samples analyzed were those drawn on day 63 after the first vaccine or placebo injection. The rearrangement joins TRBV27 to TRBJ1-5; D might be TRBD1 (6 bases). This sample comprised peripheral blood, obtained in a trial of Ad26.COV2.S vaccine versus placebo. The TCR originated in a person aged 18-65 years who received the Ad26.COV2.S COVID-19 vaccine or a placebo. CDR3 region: CASSFAGVQPQHF. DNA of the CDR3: TGTGCCAGCAGTTTCGCAGGGGTTCAGCCCCAGCATTTT.